This T cell receptor beta chain comes out of a study of blood T cell repertoires in COVID-19. Whole-study context: Samples of COVID-19 (acute and convalescent) were obtained from the United States, Italy and Spain. From T cells, B-cell-depleted T cells, or PBMCs came the material, which was cDNA or gDNA.

The CDR3 sequence is 15 residues long. CDR1 is WNHNN and CDR2 is SYGVQD in the germline V gene (reference sequence). Trimming removed 10 bases from V and 4 bases from J, with 22 bases in between. As originally analysed: Reference gene primer amplification yielded estimated nucleated cell counts. Profiling relied on immunoSEQ multiplex PCR, and the TCRdb table lists in-frame clones only, not all of them. The DNA was the basis for D and trimming; V, J and clone size are from that table. Found here are some 150,000 clones, around 83% of them singletons; the top ten hold around a tenth. Sequencing was done on a sample of peripheral blood. V usage is TRBV10-1 and J usage is TRBJ2-5; D might be TRBD2 (5 bases). The sequence derives from a woman aged 50 to 60 with acute or convalescent COVID-19. The CDR3 nucleotides are TGCGCCACCTCTACCGGGGTCGGGTCCCGAGAGACCCAGTACTTC. This sequence encodes CATSTGVGSRETQYF.